This TCR beta chain appears in the sequencing data of a study of blood T cells in healthy people across ages. This CDR3 has 16 amino acids. Deletions cut 3 bases from V and 11 bases from J, with 25 bases between. Germline V gene data show CDR1 as ENHRY and CDR2 as SYGVKD. Investigators took around 11 milliliters of peripheral blood from every donor. They isolated at least 6 million PBMCs from each sample. Remarks on this clonotype: Its cognate antigen is unknown.

Alongside a J-beta primer mix, a sample-barcoded 5' primer served in a second PCR lasting 7 to 11 cycles. TCRdb ran MiXCR on the 5' RACE reads and lists one entry per CDR3 protein. There are over a million distinct CDR3 sequences in the sample; 42% occur only once, and less than 8% lies in the top ten. Findings of the study overall: Among long-lived donors, naive CD4+ cells were more numerous and diversity higher than in aged donors. Unknown donor CMV status possibly confounded expanded clonotype changes.

The chain recombines TRBV10-3 with TRBJ2-5; D tentatively fits TRBD1 or TRBD2 (5 bases each). This TCR derives from a woman aged 18-35 years in good health. Sequenced material: blood. The CDR3 DNA reads TGTGCCATCAGTGAAAGTGGGACCCTCACCGGCAATGAGCAGTACTTC. Translated: CAISESGTLTGNEQYF.